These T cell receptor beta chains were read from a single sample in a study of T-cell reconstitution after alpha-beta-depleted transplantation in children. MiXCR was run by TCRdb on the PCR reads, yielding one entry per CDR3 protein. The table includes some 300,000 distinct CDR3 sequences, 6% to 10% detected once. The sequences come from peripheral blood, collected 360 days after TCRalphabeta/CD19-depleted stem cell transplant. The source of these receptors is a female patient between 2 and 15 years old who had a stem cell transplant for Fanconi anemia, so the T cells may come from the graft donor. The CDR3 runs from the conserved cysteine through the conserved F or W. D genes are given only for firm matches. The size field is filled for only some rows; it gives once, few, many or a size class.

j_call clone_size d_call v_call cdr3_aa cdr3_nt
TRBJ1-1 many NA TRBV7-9 CASSFLSGVDTEAFF TGTGCCAGCAGCTTTCTCTCAGGGGTGGACACTGAAGCTTTCTTT
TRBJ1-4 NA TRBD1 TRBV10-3 CAISRDRGSEKLFF TGTGCCATCAGCCGGGACAGGGGATCTGAAAAACTGTTTTTT
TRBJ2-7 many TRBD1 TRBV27 CASSSPSGTGAYEQYF TGTGCCAGCAGTTCCCCGTCCGGGACAGGGGCCTACGAGCAGTACTTC
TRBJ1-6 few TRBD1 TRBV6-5 CASSYSTSPGGTTPLHF TGTGCCAGCAGTTACTCAACGTCCCCAGGGGGCACGACACCCCTCCACTTT
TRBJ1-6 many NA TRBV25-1 CASSEYYSPLHF TGTGCCAGCAGTGAATACTATTCACCCCTCCACTTT
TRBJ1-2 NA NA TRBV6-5 CASKNERLGYGYTF TGTGCCAGCAAGAACGAGAGGTTGGGCTATGGCTACACCTTC
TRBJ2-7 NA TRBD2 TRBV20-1 CSAQRGGPSYEQYF TGCAGTGCGCAGCGGGGGGGCCCGTCCTACGAGCAGTACTTC
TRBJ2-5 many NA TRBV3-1 CASSQDPGYQETQYF TGTGCCAGCAGCCAAGATCCGGGGTACCAAGAGACCCAGTACTTC
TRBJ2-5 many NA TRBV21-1 CASSIPREETQYF TGTGCCAGCAGCATACCGCGAGAAGAGACCCAGTACTTC
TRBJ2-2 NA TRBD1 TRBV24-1 CATSGDRGLYTGELFF TGTGCCACCAGTGGGGACAGGGGCCTGTACACCGGGGAGCTGTTTTTT
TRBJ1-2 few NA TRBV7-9 CASSLALETGGYGYTF TGTGCCAGCAGCTTAGCGCTCGAGACAGGAGGTTATGGCTACACCTTC
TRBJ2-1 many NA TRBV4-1 CASSQEGGSYNEQFF TGCGCCAGCAGCCAAGAGGGGGGCTCCTACAATGAGCAGTTCTTC
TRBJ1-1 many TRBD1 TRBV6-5 CASRVAGTGGTEAFF TGTGCCAGCAGGGTCGCCGGGACAGGAGGCACTGAAGCTTTCTTT
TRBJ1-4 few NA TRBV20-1 CSARKDGTVEKLFF TGCAGTGCTAGAAAGGATGGGACGGTAGAAAAACTGTTTTTT
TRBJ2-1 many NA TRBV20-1 CSATLRASYNEQFF TGCAGTGCGACCCTGCGAGCTTCCTACAATGAGCAGTTCTTC
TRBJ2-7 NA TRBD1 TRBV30 CAWKKGTAYEQYF TGTGCCTGGAAAAAGGGGACAGCGTACGAGCAGTACTTC
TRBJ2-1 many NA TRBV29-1 CSVEAFGSSNEQFF TGCAGCGTTGAAGCTTTTGGGAGCAGCAATGAGCAGTTCTTC
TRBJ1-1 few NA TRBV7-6 CASRGALNTEAFF TGTGCCAGCCGGGGAGCTTTAAACACTGAAGCTTTCTTT
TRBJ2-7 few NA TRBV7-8 CASSLALANYEQYF TGTGCCAGCAGCTTAGCTTTAGCAAACTACGAGCAGTACTTC
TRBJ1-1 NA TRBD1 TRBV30 CAWRNRGNTEAFF TGTGCCTGGAGGAACAGGGGGAACACTGAAGCTTTCTTT